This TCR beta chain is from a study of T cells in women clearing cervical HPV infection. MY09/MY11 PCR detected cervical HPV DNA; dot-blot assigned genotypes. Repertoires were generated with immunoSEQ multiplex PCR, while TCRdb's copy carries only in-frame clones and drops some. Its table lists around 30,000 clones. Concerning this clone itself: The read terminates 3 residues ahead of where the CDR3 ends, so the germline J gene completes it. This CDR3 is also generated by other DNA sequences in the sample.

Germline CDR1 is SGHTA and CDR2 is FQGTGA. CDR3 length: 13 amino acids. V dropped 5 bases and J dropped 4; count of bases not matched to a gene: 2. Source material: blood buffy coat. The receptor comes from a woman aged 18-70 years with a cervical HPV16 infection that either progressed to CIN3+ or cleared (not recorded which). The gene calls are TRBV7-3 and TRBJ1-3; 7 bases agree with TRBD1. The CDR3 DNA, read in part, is TGTGCCAGCAGCAAGGACAGGGGAAACACC. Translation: CASSKDRGNT. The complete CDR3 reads CASSKDRGNTIYF.